This T cell receptor beta chain was identified in a study of shared clonotypes between healthy human individuals. Study findings and constraints: Naive subsets generally had larger estimated richness than memory subsets. The naive CD4 repertoires of a handful of donors were compared, and about 5% of clonotypes were shared.

The naive CD8 subset, CD45RO-negative cells positively selected for CCR7, excluded terminally differentiated effector memory CD45RA+ cells. V was trimmed by 1 base and J by 0 bases, leaving 5 bases between them. CDR3 size: 14 residues. Germline CDR1 reads SGHAT; CDR2 reads FQNNGV. The method was immunoSEQ multiplex PCR; TCRdb's version includes in-frame clones alone and lacks a portion of them. This table holds 2 million or so clones, roughly 94% found once. As to this clone: Antigen specificity is unknown.

Sequencing was carried out using naive CD8+ T cells sorted from blood. The sequence was collected from a man younger than 35 in good health. This chain links TRBV11-2 with TRBJ2-3; D unclear. Written as DNA, the CDR3 is TGTGCCAGCAGCTTAGTTAGAAGCACAGATACGCAGTATTTT. Its protein is CASSLVRSTDTQYF.